These 25 T cell receptor beta chains share one sample of origin, sequenced in a study of post-analysis software for immune sequencing data (dated by TCRdb to about 2015). Study-level results and caveats: Significantly higher frequencies in patients than in controls were found for roughly 5 TRBV segments, including TRBV5-6, TRBV5-1 and TRBV20-1.

Their cognate antigens are unknown. To prepare the library, PCR was applied. Sequencing was carried out with an Illumina HiSeq 2500. Unique molecular identifiers were incorporated into TCR beta cDNA libraries to reduce PCR and sequencing biases. TCRdb reanalyzed the raw reads on its own, using fastp at Q25 for trimming and MiXCR for clone calling, and kept in-frame beta chains. Records with the same CDR3 protein are collapsed into one entry carrying the most frequent genes and DNA. The sample table contains more than 500,000 distinct CDR3 sequences; only one count was recorded for approximately 34% of them. The ten largest account for around 6% of the sample. The sample comprised blood. These TCRs come from a girl aged 2 to 17 with multiple sclerosis.

The V and J genes are TRBV10-3 and TRBJ2-5; 8 bases fit TRBD1. CDR1 and CDR2 from the germline V gene are ENHRY and SYGVKD. The V segment lost 2 bases and the J segment 2 bases; nucleotides outside the gene matches: 7. This CDR3 has 16 residues. CDR3 amino acids: CAISETTGQVQETQYF. DNA of the CDR3: TGTGCCATCAGTGAGACGACGGGACAGGTTCAAGAGACCCAGTACTTC.

On this clonotype itself: This likely comes from a read error, as the CDR3 has no conserved phenylalanine or tryptophan at its end. The chain joins TRBV3-1 to TRBJ1-1, with D uncertain. Trimming stripped 0 bases from V and 6 bases from J, with 8 bases between. The germline V gene encodes CDR1 LGHDT and CDR2 YNNKEL (reference sequence). The CDR3 has 13 amino acids. As DNA, the CDR3 is TGTGCCAGCAGCCAAGATAGGTTGGCTGAAGCTTTCTTG. It encodes CASSQDRLAEAFL.

The V gene is TRBV7-9, the J gene TRBJ2-7; TRBD1 aligns across 9 bases. Looked up from germline, CDR1 is SEHNR and CDR2 is FQNEAQ (reference sequence). V gave up 2 bases and J gave up 0 bases; unmatched junction bases: 5. The length of the CDR3 is 16 residues. CDR3 loop: CASSLTRTGASYEQYF. Written as DNA, the CDR3 is TGTGCCAGCAGCTTAACCCGGACAGGGGCCTCCTACGAGCAGTACTTC.

The gene calls are TRBV10-3 and TRBJ2-2, with D hard to call. CDR1 is ENHRY and CDR2 is SYGVKD in the germline V gene. The V end lost 3 bases, the J end lost 7 bases, and 9 bases lay between the germline ends. CDR3 length equals 13 residues. The CDR3, as DNA: TGTGCCATCAGTGATCCCTGGGGCGGGGAGCTGTTTTTT. Its protein product is CAISDPWGGELFF.

The rearrangement uses TRBV6-1 and TRBJ2-1, with D tentatively TRBD2 (5 bases). Trimming pared 5 bases from V and 3 bases from J, leaving 14 bases between. Germline V gene data show CDR1 as MNHNS and CDR2 as SASEGT. The CDR3 runs to 15 residues. The DNA for the CDR3 is TGTGCCAGCAGTCAGCGGACCGAGGGCTACAATGAGCAGTTCTTC. Its protein product is CASSQRTEGYNEQFF.

This clonotype has more than one count but fewer than ten. The V and J genes are TRBV20-1 and TRBJ2-7; 8 positions agree with TRBD1. Germline V gene sequence: CDR1 DFQATT, CDR2 SNEGSKA (reference sequence). CDR3 length: 15 residues. V was pared by 6 bases and J by 2 bases, with 12 bases of the junction left unmatched. DNA of the CDR3: TGCAGTGCCGTAAGAGGGACAGGTACAACCTACGAGCAGTACTTC. Protein sequence: CSAVRGTGTTYEQYF.

The chain couples TRBV27 to TRBJ2-1; 9 bases fit TRBD2. From germline, CDR1 is MNHEY and CDR2 SMNVEV (reference sequence). Trimming removed 5 bases from V and 3 bases from J; junction bases left unmatched: 11. The CDR3 is 17 residues long. The CDR3 nucleotides are TGTGCCAGCAGTCCCCTGGGTAGCGGGGGAATCTACAATGAGCAGTTCTTC. Amino acids: CASSPLGSGGIYNEQFF.

This clonotype was seen a few times. The chain has TRBV9 and TRBJ2-1; D is undetermined. Germline loops: CDR1 SGDLS, CDR2 YYNGEE. Trimming removed 6 bases at V and 0 bases at J, with 13 bases between. The CDR3 length is 15 residues. The CDR3 coding sequence is TGTGCCAGCACAGACCCGATCGACTCCTACAATGAGCAGTTCTTC. It encodes CASTDPIDSYNEQFF.

This clonotype was seen a few times. CDR3 amino acids: CASSYSTHSPEQYF. The CDR3, as DNA: TGTGCCAGCAGTTACTCAACCCACAGCCCCGAGCAGTACTTC. The V call is TRBV6-5, the J call TRBJ2-7; D not certain. Germline-derived CDR1 and CDR2 are MNHEY and SVGAGI. V was pared by 0 bases and J by 6 bases, with 12 bases between. The CDR3 covers 14 residues.

There are a few counts of this clonotype. J is TRBJ2-3 and V is TRBV27; 9 bases align to TRBD2. CDR1 MNHEY and CDR2 SMNVEV come from the germline V gene (reference sequence). With V trimmed by 3 bases and J by 5 bases, 6 bases remained unmatched. CDR3 size: 15 residues. This CDR3 is CASSFGGGAVDTQYF. CDR3 bases: TGTGCCAGCAGTTTTGGCGGGGGGGCGGTAGATACGCAGTATTTT.

V is TRBV20-1 and J is TRBJ2-7, with D possibly being TRBD2 (5 bases). The CDR3 sequence is 15 residues long. Trimming left V 3 bases short and J 0 bases short, with 15 bases between. The germline gives CDR1 DFQATT, CDR2 SNEGSKA (reference sequence). CDR3 in DNA: TGCAGTGCTAGGCTGGCAGGAGGTTTCTCCTACGAGCAGTACTTC. Translated: CSARLAGGFSYEQYF.

The chain combines TRBV20-1 with TRBJ2-7, with 8 bases that match TRBD2. V lost 2 bases and J lost 2; bases outside the gene matches: 8. The CDR3 has 15 amino acids. The germline V gene has CDR1 DFQATT and CDR2 SNEGSKA (reference sequence). Written as DNA, the CDR3 is TGCAGTGCTAGACATGGGGCGGGAGGAACCTACGAGCAGTACTTC. Protein: CSARHGAGGTYEQYF.

The V call is TRBV10-3, the J call TRBJ1-2; a possible D gene is TRBD1 (6 bases). Deletions cut 4 bases from V and 4 bases from J, with 7 bases between. This CDR3 comprises 12 residues. In germline, CDR1 is ENHRY, CDR2 SYGVKD. For the CDR3, the DNA is TGTGCCATCAGTGGAGGGGGCTATGGCTACACCTTC. Translating it yields CAISGGGYGYTF.

The chain has TRBV9 and TRBJ2-5; TRBD2 matches at 8 bases. The CDR3 has 15 amino acids. Per the germline V gene, CDR1 is SGDLS and CDR2 is YYNGEE. The ends lost 0 bases at V and 1 base at J; junction bases unmatched: 2. The CDR3 protein is CASSVDGGAQETQYF. CDR3 bases: TGTGCCAGCAGCGTAGACGGGGGGGCCCAAGAGACCCAGTACTTC.

The chain joins TRBV20-1 to TRBJ2-1; no reliable D call. Matching the DNA end better, TRBJ2-7 makes the J call doubtful. The length of the CDR3 is 13 residues. The germline V gene has CDR1 DFQATT and CDR2 SNEGSKA (reference sequence). The CDR3 region has the DNA TGCAGTGCTAGCGCTCCGAACTACAATGAGCAGTACTTC. This sequence encodes CSASAPNYNEQYF.

J is TRBJ2-5 and V is TRBV5-1; 8 nucleotides agree with TRBD2. The germline V gene encodes CDR1 SGHRS and CDR2 YFSETQ. The CDR3 totals 12 residues. V shed 5 bases, J shed 9 bases, and the junction held 6 bases outside the gene matches. CDR3 sequence (DNA): TGCGCCAGCAGGGAAGCGGGGGAGGCCCAGTACTTC. Translated, it gives CASREAGEAQYF.

This rearrangement joins TRBV20-1 to TRBJ2-1, with 7 bases fitting TRBD2. The length of the CDR3 is 16 residues. The ends lost 0 bases at V and 9 bases at J; junction bases unmatched: 14. The V gene's germline CDR1 is DFQATT and CDR2 SNEGSKA (reference sequence). CDR3 sequence: CSARDSSGSGLTEQFF. The CDR3 coding sequence is TGCAGTGCTAGAGATTCCTCGGGTAGCGGGTTGACTGAGCAGTTCTTC.

This clonotype was counted only a few times. The chain has TRBV12-3 or TRBV12-4 and TRBJ2-5; D call uncertain. Trimming took 7 bases from V and 2 from J, leaving 11 bases between them. CDR3 length: 13 amino acids. In DNA form, the CDR3 reads TGTGCCAGCACCCTCCGGCAACAAGAGACCCAGTACTTC. This gives the protein CASTLRQQETQYF.

This clonotype was recorded a few times. The rearrangement uses TRBV5-1 and TRBJ2-5, with a possible D match to TRBD2 (6 bases). CDR1 and CDR2 from the germline V gene are SGHRS and YFSETQ. The CDR3 runs to 14 residues. Trimming cost V 4 bases and J 5 bases, with 15 bases left between them. CDR3: CASSPGGLFETQYF. The CDR3 DNA sequence: TGCGCCAGCAGCCCCGGGGGTCTGTTCGAGACCCAGTACTTC.

The chain links TRBV20-1 to TRBJ2-1; 14 nucleotides agree with TRBD2. The V and J ends lost 5 bases and 0 bases, in that order; junction bases with no gene match: 9. Germline assignment: CDR1 DFQATT and CDR2 SNEGSKA (reference sequence). This CDR3 is built from 18 residues. The CDR3 region is CSAAGLAGVISSYNEQFF. The CDR3 bases are TGCAGTGCTGCGGGACTAGCGGGGGTTATTAGCTCCTACAATGAGCAGTTCTTC.

The chain joins TRBV4-1 to TRBJ2-3; 10 positions agree with TRBD2. The CDR3 has 16 residues. V was pared by 3 bases and J by 2 bases, with 5 bases of the junction left unmatched. Germline CDR1 reads MGHRA; CDR2 reads YSYEKL. CDR3 sequence: CASSHTSGTATDTQYF. CDR3 in DNA: TGCGCCAGCAGCCACACTAGCGGGACGGCCACAGATACGCAGTATTTT.

This clonotype was counted a few times. One end of the junction fails to match germline, which may point to a read error. The chain uses TRBV11-2 and TRBJ2-5; 7 bases map to TRBD1. Germline V CDR1 and CDR2: SGHAT, FQNNGV. The CDR3 has 16 amino acids. For the CDR3, the DNA is TGTGCCAGTAGCTTAGGGACGACAGGGAAACAAGAGACCCAGTACTTC. Its protein is CASSLGTTGKQETQYF. Full variable domain (rest looked up from reference TRBV11-2 and TRBJ2-5): EAGVAQSPRYKIIEKRQSVAFWCNPISGHATLYWYQQILGQGPKLLIQFQNNGVVDDSQLPKDRFSAERLKGVDSTLKIQPAKLEDSAVYLCASSLGTTGKQETQYFGPGTRLLVL.

This clonotype was counted between two and nine times. In nucleotides, the CDR3 is TGTGCCAGCAGCAACCGTGGCGGGGGTTACAATGAGCAGTTCTTC. Its translation is CASSNRGGGYNEQFF. The chain joins TRBV7-2 to TRBJ2-1; 7 bases map to TRBD2. V was clipped by 5 bases and J by 4 bases; unmatched bases: 8. There are 15 residues in the CDR3. Germline CDR1 SGHTA, CDR2 FQGNSA.

The chain employs TRBV7-8 and TRBJ2-5; TRBD1 matches at 7 bases. J lost 1 base, V lost 5 bases, and 7 bases had no gene match. This CDR3 is built from 15 residues. Germline assignment: CDR1 SGHVS and CDR2 FQNEAQ. The CDR3 DNA reads TGTGCCAGCAGCATCGTACGGACAGGCCAAGAGACCCAGTACTTC. Protein sequence: CASSIVRTGQETQYF.

This clonotype has only a few counts. The chain carries TRBV29-1 and TRBJ1-2; D may be TRBD1 (5 bases). CDR3 length equals 11 residues. Germline CDR1 SQVTM, CDR2 ANQGSEA. The ends were cut back, 3 bases at V and 4 bases at J, with 6 bases in the middle. The CDR3 spells CSVEGGYGYTF. The CDR3 bases are TGCAGCGTTGAGGGGGGCTATGGCTACACCTTC.